Presented here are 14 T cell receptor beta chains from one specimen sequenced in a study of T cell responses to AZD1222 COVID-19 vaccine. The assay was immunoSEQ multiplex PCR, and TCRdb's table has in-frame clones only and misses some. This repertoire shows approximately 140,000 clones, 92% found once; its top ten account for just over 3%. The sequenced sample was peripheral blood, obtained on day 0 of AZD1222 vaccination. These receptors were taken from an adult in good health.

The sample holds a few counts of this clone. CDR3 bases: TGTGCCAGCAGTGAAGCCCGGGGGGTGGGCAATCAGCCCCAGCATTTT. Its translation: CASSEARGVGNQPQHF. The chain carries TRBV2 and TRBJ1-5; D perhaps matches TRBD1 (5 bases). The CDR3 runs to 16 residues. V was pared by 0 bases and J by 2 bases, with 11 bases between. Germline values: CDR1 SNHLY, CDR2 FYNNEI. The complete variable domain, with remaining parts taken from reference TRBV2 and TRBJ1-5, reads EPEVTQTPSHQVTQMGQEVILRCVPISNHLYFYWYRQILGQKVEFLVSFYNNEISEKSEIFDDQFSVERPDGSNFTLKIRSTKLEDSAMYFCASSEARGVGNQPQHFGDGTRLSIL.

The table lists this clone with a count of one. This chain connects TRBV12-5 to TRBJ1-1; D not resolved. The V and J ends lost 0 bases and 2 bases respectively, with 4 bases between them. The CDR3 extends over 13 amino acids. CDR1 is LGHNT and CDR2 is FRNRAP in the germline V gene. The CDR3 is CASGLVENTEAFF. The CDR3 bases are TGTGCTAGTGGTTTGGTTGAAAACACTGAAGCTTTCTTT.

The V and J genes are TRBV27 and TRBJ2-7; 10 bases fit TRBD1. CDR1 is MNHEY and CDR2 is SMNVEV in the germline V gene (reference sequence). The CDR3 has 15 residues. Losses at the gene ends were 5 bases for V and 4 bases for J; bases not matched to a gene: 8. CDR3 amino acids: CASSPWTGGLYEQYF. Written as DNA, the CDR3 is TGTGCCAGCAGTCCGTGGACAGGGGGTTTGTACGAGCAGTACTTC.

The gene calls are TRBV9 and TRBJ2-5; D gene unclear. Germline loops: CDR1 SGDLS, CDR2 YYNGEE. V was cut by 0 bases and J by 4 bases, with 4 bases left in between. This CDR3 spans 12 amino acids. The CDR3: CASSVDGETQYF. CDR3 DNA: TGTGCCAGCAGCGTAGATGGAGAGACCCAGTACTTC.

This chain joins TRBV5-6 and TRBJ2-6, with D perhaps matching TRBD1 (5 bases). The ends were cut back, 0 bases at V and 4 bases at J, with 11 bases in the middle. There are 16 residues in the CDR3. CDR1 SGHDT and CDR2 YYEEEE come from the germline V gene. The CDR3 is CASSLAPREGANVLTF. The CDR3 DNA sequence: TGTGCCAGCAGCTTGGCGCCCAGGGAAGGGGCCAACGTCCTGACTTTC.

V and J are TRBV6-2 or TRBV6-3 and TRBJ2-3, with 14 positions matching TRBD2. With 5 bases clipped from V and 6 bases from J, the junction kept 10 bases outside the gene matches. The CDR3 contains 17 residues. Germline CDR1 is MNHEY and CDR2 is SVGEGT. CDR3 residues: CASSPRLAGGPWDTQYF. CDR3 bases: TGTGCCAGCAGTCCCCGACTAGCGGGAGGGCCGTGGGATACGCAGTATTTT.

The genes are TRBV7-5 and TRBJ2-7; the table's D call, TRBD2, has no DNA check behind it. TRBV7-5 constitutes a pseudogene. CDR3 length: 11 amino acids. The CDR3 DNA is TGTGTCAGAAGCCTCTACTACGAGCAGTACTTC. It yields the protein CVRSLYYEQYF.

The V gene is TRBV10-3, the J gene TRBJ1-3; no clear D. The CDR3 is 11 amino acids. V dropped 8 bases and J dropped 4 bases, with 6 bases sitting between them. Germline CDR1 is ENHRY and CDR2 is SYGVKD. CDR3 protein: CAIATGNTIYF. The CDR3 coding sequence is TGTGCCATCGCAACCGGAAACACCATATATTTT.

This chain connects TRBV9 to TRBJ1-3; D is possibly TRBD1 (6 bases). V was trimmed by 3 bases and J by 1 base, leaving 11 bases between them. Germline V gene data show CDR1 as SGDLS and CDR2 as YYNGEE. CDR3 length: 15 amino acids. In nucleotides, the CDR3 is TGTGCCAGCAGCGGTCCAGGGGTATCTGGAAACACCATATATTTT. Its translation: CASSGPGVSGNTIYF. The full variable domain, rest sourced from reference TRBV9 and TRBJ1-3, is DSGVTQTPKHLITATGQRVTLRCSPRSGDLSVYWYQQSLDQGLQFLIQYYNGEERAKGNILERFSAQQFPDLHSELNLSSLELGDSALYFCASSGPGVSGNTIYFGEGSWLTVV.

In this sample, this clone turned up once. The chain's CDR3 is CASRTTGTGSNYGYTF. The CDR3 bases are TGTGCCAGTAGGACTACCGGGACAGGGTCTAACTATGGCTACACCTTC. The chain is built from TRBV19 and TRBJ1-2; TRBD1 matches at 9 bases. CDR1 and CDR2 from the germline V gene are LNHDA and SQIVND (reference sequence). The trim removed 6 bases at V and 0 bases at J, leaving 8 bases unmatched. The CDR3 is made up of 16 amino acids.

This clone has a single count. This sequence joins TRBV7-9 and TRBJ1-4; the D gene is possibly TRBD1 (5 bases). In germline, CDR1 is SEHNR, CDR2 FQNEAQ (reference sequence). CDR3 length: 16 residues. V lost 1 base to trimming and J lost 7 bases, with 16 bases between them. CDR3 residues: CASSLGWWGKGEKLFF. The CDR3 region has the DNA TGTGCCAGCAGCTTAGGGTGGTGGGGGAAGGGTGAAAAACTGTTTTTT.

V usage is TRBV11-2 and J usage is TRBJ2-4; 7 bases line up with TRBD1. The CDR3 totals 18 residues. V gave up 0 bases and J gave up 0 bases; unmatched junction bases: 8. Germline-derived CDR1 and CDR2 are SGHAT and FQNNGV. The CDR3: CASSLDRGQPSAKNIQYF. CDR3 bases: TGTGCCAGCAGCTTAGATCGGGGACAGCCGTCAGCCAAAAACATTCAGTACTTC.

This sequence joins TRBV5-6 and TRBJ2-3; the match to TRBD2 covers 9 bases. Germline V CDR1 and CDR2: SGHDT, YYEEEE. The V gene end was trimmed by 4 bases and the J gene end by 4 bases; junction bases not matched to a gene: 4. CDR3 size: 14 residues. The CDR3 is CASSGGTSPDTQYF. The CDR3 DNA is TGTGCCAGCAGCGGCGGGACTAGCCCAGATACGCAGTATTTT.

This clone was seen only once. The chain is built from TRBV5-1 and TRBJ1-1; TRBD1 matches 7 bases. Germline-derived CDR1 and CDR2 are SGHRS and YFSETQ. V lost 1 base, J lost 4 bases, and 10 bases stayed unmatched. This CDR3 comprises 16 residues. Written as DNA, the CDR3 is TGCGCCAGCAGCTTGCGGATAACAGGGGCGGGCACTGAAGCTTTCTTT. It is translated as CASSLRITGAGTEAFF.